The 8 T cell receptor beta chains given below trace back to one sample, sequenced in a study of T-cell memory formation after mild COVID-19. A single record per CDR3 protein comes from TCRdb applying MiXCR to the 5' RACE reads. The table lists 300,000 to 400,000 distinct CDR3 sequences, about a sixth of them singletons. The sample consisted of PBMCs or a T cell subset sorted from them (not recorded which). The receptors here all came from a young man who had mild COVID-19 (a few samples of this study predate the infection). Cell type and time point are not known.

The chain is built from TRBV5-1 and TRBJ1-5; D gene ambiguous. The CDR3 length is 14 residues. Germline values: CDR1 SGHRS, CDR2 YFSETQ. V lost 2 bases, J lost 4 bases, and 10 bases lay in between. CDR3 region: CASSFLGGNQPQHF. The DNA for the CDR3 is TGCGCCAGCAGCTTCTTGGGAGGAAATCAGCCCCAGCATTTT.

This chain joins TRBV29-1 and TRBJ1-2; 8 bases are shared with TRBD1. The CDR3 contains 16 residues. The V and J ends lost 1 base and 8 bases, in that order; junction bases with no gene match: 15. Germline-derived CDR1 and CDR2 are SQVTM and ANQGSEA. CDR3 residues: CSVEAGQGALVRGYTF. Here the CDR3 DNA reads TGCAGCGTTGAAGCTGGGCAGGGGGCGTTGGTGCGGGGCTACACCTTC.

This clonotype is labeled as medium-sized. One end of the junction fails to match germline, which may point to a read error. The chain combines TRBV5-1 with TRBJ2-5; D may match TRBD1 or TRBD2 (5 bases each). The germline gives CDR1 SGHRS, CDR2 YFSETQ. The CDR3 length is 12 residues. CDR3 DNA sequence: TGTGCCAGCAGCTTAGAGGGGGAGACCCAGTACTTC. Translating it yields CASSLEGETQYF. Supplemented by reference TRBV5-1 and TRBJ2-5, the full variable domain reads KAGVTQTPRYLIKTRGQQVTLSCSPISGHRSVSWYQQTPGQGLQFLFEYFSETQRNKGNFPGRFSGRQFSNSRSEMNVSTLELGDSALYLCASSLEGETQYFGPGTRLLVL.

The V call is TRBV12-3 or TRBV12-4, the J call TRBJ1-1, with D perhaps TRBD1 (5 bases). This CDR3 contains 13 residues. V was shortened by 5 bases and J by 5 bases, with 12 bases between the two germline ends. The CDR3 bases are TGTGCCAGCAGTCCAGGGAGGGGAACTGAAGCTTTCTTT. This gives the protein CASSPGRGTEAFF.

The CDR3 nucleotides are TGTGCCAGCAGCTTAAGTTGGCGCGCCCCTGGCTACACCTTC. Residues: CASSLSWRAPGYTF. This chain joins TRBV7-2 and TRBJ1-2; no clear D. Germline CDR1 is SGHTA and CDR2 is FQGNSA. The CDR3 is 14 amino acids. Trimming removed 2 bases at V and 7 bases at J, with 14 bases between.

The J gene is TRBJ1-2, the V gene TRBV7-3; D gene ambiguous. The CDR3 consists of 13 residues. V lost 1 base, J lost 8 bases, and 11 bases lay in between. Germline V CDR1 and CDR2: SGHTA, FQGTGA. Written as DNA, the CDR3 is TGTGCCAGCAGCTTAAACTCGAGGGAGGGCTACACCTTC. Encoded protein: CASSLNSREGYTF.

This clonotype was seen a handful of times. V is TRBV5-6 and J is TRBJ2-1, with TRBD2 matching over 14 bases. Germline CDR1 and CDR2: SGHDT and YYEEEE. CDR3 length: 15 residues. V was clipped by 4 bases and J by 6 bases; unmatched bases: 3. CDR3 loop: CASSQTSGGVNEQFF. CDR3 bases: TGTGCCAGCAGCCAGACTAGCGGGGGGGTCAATGAGCAGTTCTTC.

The sample holds many counts of this clonotype. V usage is TRBV29-1 and J usage is TRBJ2-1, with D perhaps TRBD2 (7 bases). V was clipped by 5 bases and J by 6 bases, with 14 bases between them. The CDR3 runs 13 residues. Germline CDR1 and CDR2: SQVTM and ANQGSEA. The CDR3 nucleotides are TGCAGCGTTTGGGGGGGGGCAGGCAATGAGCAGTTCTTC. Protein sequence: CSVWGGAGNEQFF.